The next 26 T cell receptor beta chains were all read from a single sample in a study of molecular identifiers for immune sequencing clone quantification. From the PCR reads, TCRdb called clonotypes with MiXCR, one entry per CDR3 protein. The table lists tens of thousands of distinct CDR3 sequences, about 23% of them singletons, with 0.6% to 0.9% in the top ten. Source material: naive CD8+ T cells from blood, with Jurkat cell RNA spiked in. The subset: FACS-sorted CD8+CD4-CCR7+CD45RA+ naive T cells. The receptors stem from a human donor in good health. Some libraries in this study had Jurkat cell RNA spiked in.

The rearrangement uses TRBV12-3 or TRBV12-4 and TRBJ2-5, with a weak D call TRBD2 (6 bases). This CDR3 comprises 15 residues. The CDR3 here is CADSRGGSSWETQYF. For the CDR3, the DNA is TGTGCAGACAGCCGAGGAGGGAGTTCGTGGGAGACCCAGTACTTC.

This clonotype was picked up many times. V is TRBV2 and J is TRBJ1-5; TRBD1 matches at 9 bases. V dropped 8 bases and J dropped 3; count of bases not matched to a gene: 5. CDR1 and CDR2 (germline): SNHLY, FYNNEI. The CDR3 is made up of 14 amino acids. CDR3 in amino acids: CASRRTGANQPQHF. CDR3 nucleotide sequence: TGTGCCAGCCGCCGGACAGGGGCCAATCAGCCCCAGCATTTT.

For this clonotype: A clone one base away is much larger, so this may be a read error. The V call is TRBV7-9, the J call TRBJ2-7; D possibly matches TRBD1 or TRBD2 (6 bases each). Germline CDR1 and CDR2: SEHNR and FQNEAQ (reference sequence). The CDR3 is 16 amino acids. The CDR3 nucleotides are TGTGCCAACAGCCCCGAGGGGGGCTTCAGCTCCTACGAGCAGTACTTC. Protein product: CANSPEGGFSSYEQYF.

V is TRBV11-2 and J is TRBJ2-2; D may be TRBD1 (5 bases). Trimming cost V 10 bases and J 4 bases, with 10 bases left between them. Germline V CDR1 and CDR2: SGHAT, FQNNGV. The CDR3 spans 12 residues. The CDR3 sequence is CANPGATGELFF. The CDR3 DNA sequence: TGTGCCAATCCTGGGGCCACCGGGGAGCTGTTTTTT. The whole variable domain, remainder taken from reference TRBV11-2 and TRBJ2-2, is EAGVAQSPRYKIIEKRQSVAFWCNPISGHATLYWYQQILGQGPKLLIQFQNNGVVDDSQLPKDRFSAERLKGVDSTLKIQPAKLEDSAVYLCANPGATGELFFGEGSRLTVL.

Worth noting for this clonotype: A read error may explain this, as a much larger clone is one base away. V and J are TRBV27 and TRBJ1-1; weak D call: TRBD1 (6 bases). The CDR3 runs to 13 residues. Looked up from germline, CDR1 is MNHEY and CDR2 is SMNVEV (reference sequence). V lost 8 bases and J lost 3, with 13 bases in between. CDR3 in DNA: TGTGCCAGCTGCGCAGGGGCCCACACTGAAGCTTTCTTT. It encodes CASCAGAHTEAFF.

This rearrangement joins TRBV19 to TRBJ2-2; D gene unclear. The V and J ends lost 10 bases and 6 bases respectively, with 6 bases between them. CDR1 and CDR2 (germline): LNHDA, SQIVND (reference sequence). The CDR3 loop spans 10 amino acids. As DNA, the CDR3 is TGTGCCATCTGGGCCGGGGAGCTGTTTTTT. Its protein product is CAIWAGELFF.

This clonotype was observed many times. J is TRBJ1-1 and V is TRBV29-1; D not resolved. V lost 6 bases and J 4 bases, leaving 9 bases between the germline ends. Looked up from germline, CDR1 is SQVTM and CDR2 is ANQGSEA. CDR3 size: 11 residues. CDR3 residues: CSVRLGTEAFF. Written as DNA, the CDR3 is TGCAGCGTACGACTCGGCACTGAAGCTTTCTTT.

In the case of this clonotype: This may stem from a read error, because a much larger clone lies one nucleotide away. The chain joins TRBV28 to TRBJ2-3; D unresolved. This CDR3 contains 16 residues. The germline V gene encodes CDR1 MDHEN and CDR2 SYDVKM. With 5 bases removed from V and 4 bases from J, the gap between germline ends came to 19 bases. The CDR3 DNA follows: TGTGCCAGCAGTCCCCCGCCGTCCAGTGAGGCAGATACGCAGTATTTT. Its protein is CASSPPPSSEADTQYF.

Many counts were recorded for this clonotype. The chain has TRBV12-3 or TRBV12-4 and TRBJ1-1; no definite D call. The CDR3 contains 14 residues. The V end lost 1 base, the J end lost 3 bases, and 9 bases lay between the germline ends. The CDR3 coding sequence is TGTGCCAGCAGTTTAGTCACTGCCTACACTGAAGCTTTCTTT. This gives the protein CASSLVTAYTEAFF.

Concerning this clonotype: A read error may explain this, as a much larger clone is one base away. The rearrangement links TRBV24-1 to TRBJ2-5; D could derive from TRBD1 or TRBD2 (5 bases each). Germline V gene lookup returns CDR1 KGHDR and CDR2 SFDVKD. Trimming stripped 3 bases from V and 0 bases from J, with 13 bases between. The CDR3 spans 16 residues. In DNA, the CDR3 is TGTGCCACCAGTGATATGACAGAGGGCAACCAAGAGACCCAGTACTTC. Translating it yields CATSDMTEGNQETQYF.

This clonotype came up many times. The V gene is TRBV29-1, the J gene TRBJ1-1; 10 bases are a match to TRBD1. Trimming took 4 bases from V and 3 from J; bases not matched to a gene: 2. CDR1 is SQVTM, CDR2 ANQGSEA, per germline. The CDR3 is 13 residues long. In DNA form, the CDR3 reads TGCAGCGTTGTCGGACAGGGGGACACTGAAGCTTTCTTT. Its translation: CSVVGQGDTEAFF.

This clonotype was recorded at least ten times. This chain joins TRBV9 and TRBJ2-3; D is uncertain. The CDR3 is made up of 17 amino acids. Trimming removed 3 bases at V and 0 bases at J, with 17 bases between. Germline V gene lookup returns CDR1 SGDLS and CDR2 YYNGEE. CDR3 nucleotide sequence: TGTGCCAGCAGCGCCCCACGACACCCCCAGAGCACAGATACGCAGTATTTT. Amino acid sequence: CASSAPRHPQSTDTQYF.

J is TRBJ2-5 and V is TRBV12-3 or TRBV12-4, with no clear D. V lost 5 bases to trimming and J lost 1 base, with 11 bases between them. The CDR3 covers 14 residues. Here the CDR3 DNA reads TGTGCCAGCAGTCCGGGCCATTCCCAAGAGACCCAGTACTTC. This gives the protein CASSPGHSQETQYF.

The chain links TRBV2 to TRBJ2-7; D is ambiguous. Trimming removed 6 bases at V and 3 bases at J, with 12 bases between. CDR1 and CDR2 (germline): SNHLY, FYNNEI. The CDR3 sequence is 13 residues long. CDR3 loop: CASRAGLGYEQYF. The CDR3 region has the DNA TGTGCCAGCAGGGCAGGCCTTGGCTACGAGCAGTACTTC. Supplemented by reference TRBV2 and TRBJ2-7, the full variable domain reads EPEVTQTPSHQVTQMGQEVILRCVPISNHLYFYWYRQILGQKVEFLVSFYNNEISEKSEIFDDQFSVERPDGSNFTLKIRSTKLEDSAMYFCASRAGLGYEQYFGPGTRLTVT.

As concerns this clonotype: A read error may explain this, as a much larger clone is one base away. Since no conserved phenylalanine or tryptophan closes the CDR3, a read error is the likely cause. The V and J genes are TRBV7-8 and TRBJ2-7; D might be TRBD1 (6 bases). This CDR3 has 13 amino acids. Germline assignment: CDR1 SGHVS and CDR2 FQNEAQ. V lost 8 bases and J 3 bases, leaving 14 bases between the germline ends. The CDR3 region is CASGPQGIYEQYI. The CDR3 DNA sequence: TGTGCCAGCGGACCACAGGGTATCTACGAGCAGTACATC.

This clonotype was counted ten times or more. The chain carries TRBV28 and TRBJ1-4; 7 bases fit TRBD1. The CDR3 totals 14 residues. Germline lookup yields CDR1 MDHEN and CDR2 SYDVKM. V shed 6 bases, J shed 5 bases, and the junction held 6 bases outside the gene matches. The CDR3 reads CASSPDRVNEKLFF. The CDR3 DNA reads as TGTGCCAGCAGCCCCGACAGGGTAAATGAAAAACTGTTTTTT.

This clonotype was seen a few times. Given a much more abundant clone one base away, this may be a read error. This chain links TRBV19 with TRBJ2-3, with D hard to call. Trimming took 3 bases from V and 4 from J, leaving 17 bases between them. Germline lookup yields CDR1 LNHDA and CDR2 SQIVND (reference sequence). CDR3 length equals 16 residues. CDR3 amino acids: CASSILGGAVPDTQYF. CDR3 coding DNA: TGTGCCAGTAGTATCCTCGGCGGAGCAGTCCCAGATACGCAGTATTTT.

A few counts support this clonotype. Possible read error: a much larger clone is one base away. The conserved final phenylalanine or tryptophan is absent from the CDR3, which likely points to a read error. The chain joins TRBV2 to TRBJ2-3; 8 nucleotides match TRBD1. The germline gives CDR1 SNHLY, CDR2 FYNNEI. The CDR3 totals 17 residues. Unmatched junction bases numbered 15, after V lost 6 bases and J lost 4 bases. The CDR3 DNA reads TGTGCCAGCAGGGGGGTACGGACAGGGCAAGCCGCAGATACGCAGTATTCT. Protein product: CASRGVRTGQAADTQYS.

This clonotype appeared many times. The chain couples TRBV7-9 to TRBJ2-3; 10 nucleotides align to TRBD1. Germline CDR1 is SEHNR and CDR2 is FQNEAQ (reference sequence). The V and J ends lost 5 bases and 4 bases, in that order; junction bases with no gene match: 3. The CDR3 loop spans 14 amino acids. The CDR3 DNA reads as TGTGCCAGCAGCCCTGGGACAGGGGCAGATACGCAGTATTTT. It translates to CASSPGTGADTQYF.

This clonotype occurred a few times. V usage is TRBV4-1 and J usage is TRBJ1-1, with 8 bases lining up with TRBD1. The CDR3 contains 15 residues. CDR1 is MGHRA and CDR2 is YSYEKL in the germline V gene. The V segment lost 6 bases and the J segment 3 bases; nucleotides outside the gene matches: 9. CDR3 loop: CASREDRAFDTEAFF. CDR3 DNA: TGCGCCAGCAGAGAGGACAGGGCGTTTGACACTGAAGCTTTCTTT.

The J gene is TRBJ2-1, the V gene TRBV7-3; perhaps TRBD1 as D (5 bases). Trimming removed 3 bases from V and 0 bases from J, with 9 bases in between. CDR3 length: 15 residues. Germline-derived CDR1 and CDR2 are SGHTA and FQGTGA. CDR3 in DNA: TGTGCCAGCAGCTTTGGACATAACTCCTACAATGAGCAGTTCTTC. Its translation is CASSFGHNSYNEQFF.

Concerning this clonotype itself: A much larger clone lies one base from this, so it may be a read error. This chain connects TRBV24-1 to TRBJ1-5; D remains ambiguous. Trimming took off 4 bases at V and 1 base at J, with 10 bases between the two ends. Germline V lookup: CDR1 KGHDR, CDR2 SFDVKD. This CDR3 is built from 15 residues. In DNA, the CDR3 is TGTGCCACCAGTGAAGCAGACCTGAGCAATCAGCCCCAGCATTTT. Amino acid sequence: CATSEADLSNQPQHF.

This clonotype came up many times. The genes are TRBV12-3 or TRBV12-4 and TRBJ2-6, with D hard to call. The V end lost 7 bases, the J end lost 2 bases, and 9 bases lay between the germline ends. This CDR3 region has 14 residues. Written as DNA, the CDR3 is TGTGCCAGCACGGACCTGGCTGGGGCCAACGTCCTGACTTTC. Translated: CASTDLAGANVLTF.

This clonotype was picked up many times. CDR3 sequence reads: CASSSRLSAYEQYF. CDR3 nucleotides: TGTGCCAGCAGTTCCCGACTCAGTGCCTACGAGCAGTACTTC. This rearrangement joins TRBV28 to TRBJ2-7; D uncertain. The germline gives CDR1 MDHEN, CDR2 SYDVKM. Trimming stripped 4 bases from V and 2 bases from J, with 12 bases between. The CDR3 extends over 14 amino acids.

The chain couples TRBV6-2 or TRBV6-3 to TRBJ1-1, with D unclear. The germline V and J ends were trimmed by 2 bases and 5 bases, with 18 bases remaining between them. The CDR3 is made up of 16 amino acids. Germline values: CDR1 MNHEY, CDR2 SVGEGT. CDR3 coding DNA: TGTGCCAGCAGTTACGGGCAGGTATGGGAGTTAACTGAAGCTTTCTTT. Protein: CASSYGQVWELTEAFF.

This clonotype appeared many times. The genes are TRBV29-1 and TRBJ2-1; 7 bases agree with TRBD2. Unmatched junction bases numbered 3, after V lost 1 base and J lost 9 bases. Germline loops: CDR1 SQVTM, CDR2 ANQGSEA. The CDR3 runs 12 residues. The CDR3 here is CSVEGLAGEQFF. CDR3 nucleotides: TGCAGCGTTGAAGGACTAGCTGGTGAGCAGTTCTTC.